Below are 30 T cell receptor beta chains sequenced from a single sample in a study of blood T cell repertoires in COVID-19. The table came from immunoSEQ multiplex PCR; TCRdb's copy has only in-frame clones and leaves some out. This sample carries under 200,000 clones, over 60% of them seen once, and the ten largest clones take roughly 8.6%. The sample consisted of peripheral blood. The receptors were gathered from a man aged 55 to 70 with acute or convalescent COVID-19.

The chain links TRBV6-2 or TRBV6-3 to TRBJ2-7; D perhaps matches TRBD2 (6 bases). The CDR3 totals 14 residues. Trimming took off 6 bases at V and 3 bases at J, with 15 bases between the two ends. Per the germline V gene, CDR1 is MNHEY and CDR2 is SVGEGT. The CDR3: CASSPGTGVYEQYF. CDR3 DNA: TGTGCCAGCAGCCCCGGGACGGGGGTCTACGAGCAGTACTTC.

This chain connects TRBV11-2 to TRBJ2-7; D perhaps matches TRBD2 (6 bases). Between the trimmed V and J ends, which lost 0 bases and 3 bases, there was a span of 9 bases. Germline CDR1 SGHAT, CDR2 FQNNGV. CDR3 length equals 14 residues. The CDR3 sequence is CASSLDLGGYEQYF. CDR3 bases: TGTGCCAGCAGCTTAGATCTGGGAGGCTACGAGCAGTACTTC.

The V call is TRBV6-5, the J call TRBJ1-6; D might be TRBD1 (5 bases). The V gene's germline CDR1 is MNHEY and CDR2 SVGAGI. Trimming took off 5 bases at V and 8 bases at J, with 16 bases between the two ends. This CDR3 has 15 amino acids. CDR3 region: CASSPGGGLDSPLHF. DNA of the CDR3: TGTGCCAGCAGTCCGGGTGGGGGGTTGGATTCACCCCTCCACTTT.

The chain couples TRBV19 to TRBJ1-4, with a weak D call TRBD1 (6 bases). Trimming stripped 5 bases from V and 8 bases from J, with 12 bases between. The length of the CDR3 is 13 residues. CDR1 is LNHDA, CDR2 SQIVND, per germline (reference sequence). This chain's CDR3 is CASSGQLGEKLFF. CDR3 nucleotide sequence: TGTGCCAGTAGTGGACAGTTGGGAGAAAAACTGTTTTTT.

This clone was counted a few times. DNA for the CDR3: TGTGCCAGCAGCTTAAGAGGGATGGATACGCAGTATTTT. Translated: CASSLRGMDTQYF. This chain joins TRBV7-9 and TRBJ2-3; a possible D gene is TRBD2 (5 bases). Trimming took off 2 bases at V and 6 bases at J, with 9 bases between the two ends. The germline gives CDR1 SEHNR, CDR2 FQNEAQ (reference sequence). The CDR3 length is 13 residues.

The V call is TRBV29-1, the J call TRBJ1-1; 9 bases line up with TRBD1. The trim removed 5 bases at V and 5 bases at J, leaving 6 bases unmatched. Germline V gives CDR1 SQVTM, CDR2 ANQGSEA. This CDR3 region has 13 residues. CDR3: CSVYRGRETEAFF. The CDR3 nucleotides read TGCAGCGTTTACAGGGGGCGGGAAACTGAAGCTTTCTTT. Full variable domain (remainder filled in from reference TRBV29-1 and TRBJ1-1): SAVISQKPSRDICQRGTSLTIQCQVDSQVTMMFWYRQQPGQSLTLIATANQGSEATYESGFVIDKFPISRPNLTFSTLTVSNMSPEDSSIYLCSVYRGRETEAFFGQGTRLTVV.

This clone came up once. The chain uses TRBV6-5 and TRBJ2-2, with D tentatively TRBD1 (5 bases). Germline CDR1 reads MNHEY; CDR2 reads SVGAGI. The CDR3 runs to 15 residues. Trimming shortened V by 0 bases and J by 0 bases, and 5 bases separated the two germline ends. CDR3 region: CASSYSGANTGELFF. CDR3 in DNA: TGTGCCAGCAGTTACTCAGGGGCGAACACCGGGGAGCTGTTTTTT.

This chain uses TRBV5-6 with TRBJ2-7; 8 positions match TRBD1. The germline V gene has CDR1 SGHDT and CDR2 YYEEEE. V gave up 4 bases and J gave up 5 bases; unmatched junction bases: 2. CDR3 length: 12 amino acids. Here the CDR3 DNA reads TGTGCCAGCAGCCGGGGACAGGACGAGCAGTACTTC. Protein sequence: CASSRGQDEQYF.

This sequence joins TRBV3-1 (or the pseudogene TRBV3-2) and TRBJ2-5; 9 bases fit TRBD2. Per the germline V gene, CDR1 is LGHDT and CDR2 is YNNKEL (reference sequence). The CDR3 has 15 residues. J gave up 4 bases and V 4 bases, and 7 bases lay outside the gene matches. The CDR3 sequence: CASSRRLAGAETQYF. Written as DNA, the CDR3 is TGTGCCAGCAGCCGAAGGTTAGCGGGGGCAGAGACCCAGTACTTC.

The rearrangement uses TRBV13 and TRBJ1-2; 8 bases are shared with TRBD1. The V segment lost 2 bases and the J segment 8 bases; nucleotides outside the gene matches: 4. Germline CDR1 and CDR2: PRHDT and FYEKMQ (reference sequence). This CDR3 is built from 13 residues. The CDR3 DNA follows: TGTGCCAGCAGCTTAATACGGACAGGGGGCTACACCTTC. This encodes CASSLIRTGGYTF.

V gene TRBV7-3 combines with J gene TRBJ2-1; 8 bases align to TRBD2. Germline CDR1 reads SGHTA; CDR2 reads FQGTGA. With 5 bases clipped from V and 3 bases from J, the junction kept 9 bases outside the gene matches. The CDR3 consists of 16 residues. CDR3 nucleotide sequence: TGTGCCAGCAGCCCCCAGGGGAGCGGGGGCTACAATGAGCAGTTCTTC. Protein sequence: CASSPQGSGGYNEQFF.

V is TRBV10-3 and J is TRBJ2-7, with 9 bases lining up with TRBD1. The germline gives CDR1 ENHRY, CDR2 SYGVKD. This CDR3 is built from 14 residues. V shed 6 bases, J shed 7 bases, and the junction held 10 bases outside the gene matches. CDR3 DNA: TGTGCCATCAGCACCGGGACAGGGTTCGCGGAGCAGTACTTC. Translated: CAISTGTGFAEQYF.

This clone was counted only a few times. V gene TRBV5-4 combines with J gene TRBJ1-2, with D tentatively TRBD1 (6 bases). The germline CDR1 and CDR2 sequences are SGHNT and YYREEE (reference sequence). CDR3 length: 15 residues. V was clipped by 5 bases and J by 0 bases, with 14 bases between them. The CDR3 nucleotides are TGTGCCAGCAGAAACCTCGGGGGGCCTAACTATGGCTACACCTTC. It is translated as CASRNLGGPNYGYTF. Variable domain in full (rest from reference TRBV5-4 and TRBJ1-2): ETGVTQSPTHLIKTRGQQVTLRCSSQSGHNTVSWYQQALGQGPQFIFQYYREEENGRGNFPPRFSGLQFPNYSSELNVNALELDDSALYLCASRNLGGPNYGYTFGSGTRLTVV.

For this clone: Germline and junction disagree at one end, which may indicate a read error. CDR3: CASSLGGAALDF. As DNA, the CDR3 is TGTGCCAGCAGCTTAGGTGGGGCAGCCCTCGATTTT. This chain links TRBV13 with TRBJ1-3; TRBD1 is a possible D gene (5 bases). The CDR3 runs to 12 residues. CDR1 is PRHDT and CDR2 is FYEKMQ in the germline V gene (reference sequence).

The genes are TRBV25-1 and TRBJ1-1; 7 nucleotides line up with TRBD1. Trimming cost V 7 bases and J 1 base; bases outside gene matches: 3. There are 13 residues in the CDR3. Per germline, CDR1 MGHDK and CDR2 SYGVNS. The CDR3 loop reads CASNRGENTEAFF. The CDR3 bases are TGTGCCAGCAACAGGGGCGAGAACACTGAAGCTTTCTTT.

The genes are TRBV5-4 and TRBJ1-2, with TRBD1 matching over 8 bases. The CDR3 has 14 amino acids. Germline trimming cut 0 bases from V and 2 bases from J; bases unmatched to any gene: 0. Germline loops: CDR1 SGHNT, CDR2 YYREEE (reference sequence). CDR3 DNA sequence: TGTGCCAGCAGCTTGGACAGGGGGAACTATGGCTACACCTTC. This translates into CASSLDRGNYGYTF.

This chain connects TRBV7-3 to TRBJ2-7; D may be TRBD1 (7 bases). Germline V lookup: CDR1 SGHTA, CDR2 FQGTGA. There are 15 residues in the CDR3. V was clipped by 3 bases and J by 0 bases, with 12 bases between them. The CDR3 spells CASSLEGTDSYEQYF. In DNA, the CDR3 is TGTGCCAGCAGCTTGGAGGGGACAGACTCCTACGAGCAGTACTTC.

This chain links TRBV30 with TRBJ1-1, with TRBD1 as a possible D gene (5 bases). Per the germline V gene, CDR1 is GTSNPN and CDR2 is SVGIG (reference sequence). The CDR3 runs 17 residues. V gave up 0 bases and J gave up 5 bases, with 22 bases separating them. The CDR3 is CAWSVRVGRTGRTEAFF. The CDR3 DNA is TGTGCCTGGAGTGTACGGGTCGGCAGAACAGGAAGGACTGAAGCTTTCTTT.

The chain has TRBV4-2 and TRBJ2-2; 7 bases match TRBD1. The CDR3 totals 16 residues. In germline, CDR1 is LGHNA, CDR2 YNFKEQ. Trimming removed 3 bases from V and 5 bases from J; junction bases left unmatched: 9. Here the CDR3 DNA reads TGTGCCAGCAGCCATCCCCGACAGGGCGATACCGGGGAGCTGTTTTTT. Protein product: CASSHPRQGDTGELFF.

V is TRBV18 and J is TRBJ2-5; 7 positions agree with TRBD2. This CDR3 is 14 amino acids long. V shed 4 bases, J shed 7 bases, and the junction held 9 bases outside the gene matches. In germline, CDR1 is KGHSH, CDR2 LQKENI. CDR3 in amino acids: CASSLYAGAGTQYF. CDR3 nucleotides: TGTGCCAGCTCACTCTATGCGGGAGCGGGGACCCAGTACTTC.

This chain uses TRBV10-3 with TRBJ2-7; D remains unclear. The germline V gene has CDR1 ENHRY and CDR2 SYGVKD. V was pared by 10 bases and J by 3 bases, with 13 bases between. The CDR3 consists of 12 residues. The CDR3 DNA follows: TGTGCCACCTCACGTAACAACTACGAGCAGTACTTC. Its translation: CATSRNNYEQYF.

This clone was observed once. The rearrangement links TRBV7-2 to TRBJ2-7; TRBD1 matches 9 bases. From germline, CDR1 is SGHTA and CDR2 FQGNSA. This CDR3 spans 17 amino acids. Unmatched junction bases numbered 17, after V lost 5 bases and J lost 6 bases. The CDR3: CASSPTLDRGRMGEQYF. The CDR3 DNA follows: TGTGCCAGCAGCCCTACCCTGGACAGGGGCAGAATGGGCGAGCAGTACTTC. The variable domain in full, with the rest retrieved from reference TRBV7-2 and TRBJ2-7, is GAGVSQSPSNKVTEKGKDVELRCDPISGHTALYWYRQSLGQGLEFLIYFQGNSAPDKSGLPSDRFSAERTGGSVSTLTIQRTQQEDSAVYLCASSPTLDRGRMGEQYFGPGTRLTVT.

J is TRBJ1-6 and V is TRBV12-3 or TRBV12-4; no clear D. The CDR3 is 13 amino acids. The V and J ends lost 5 bases and 7 bases respectively, with 9 bases between them. CDR3: CASSISPNSPLHF. The CDR3 coding sequence is TGTGCCAGCAGTATCAGTCCGAATTCACCCCTCCACTTT.

This clone has more than one count but fewer than ten. The V call is TRBV30, the J call TRBJ1-1; 7 bases line up with TRBD1. Germline V CDR1 and CDR2: GTSNPN, SVGIG (reference sequence). The CDR3 consists of 14 residues. J lost 3 bases, V lost 6 bases, and 10 bases had no gene match. The CDR3 spells CACTEKDRHTEAFF. The CDR3 DNA reads as TGTGCCTGTACGGAGAAGGACAGGCACACTGAAGCTTTCTTT.

The chain has TRBV30 and TRBJ1-5, with TRBD1 as a possible D gene (5 bases). The CDR3 runs to 14 residues. Between the trimmed V and J ends, which lost 0 bases and 4 bases, there was a span of 10 bases. CDR1 is GTSNPN and CDR2 is SVGIG in the germline V gene (reference sequence). The CDR3 DNA follows: TGTGCCTGGAGTGTAATACAGGAAAATCAGCCCCAGCATTTT. Protein sequence: CAWSVIQENQPQHF.

The genes are TRBV28 and TRBJ1-6, with no clear D. Germline V CDR1 and CDR2: MDHEN, SYDVKM. The ends were cut back, 4 bases at V and 9 bases at J, with 22 bases in the middle. This CDR3 has 17 residues. The CDR3 coding sequence is TGTGCCAGCAGTTCTACCTCTAGGAGTCGGAACGGTTCACCCCTCCACTTT. It codes for CASSSTSRSRNGSPLHF. The full variable domain, completed using reference TRBV28 and TRBJ1-6, is DVKVTQSSRYLVKRTGEKVFLECVQDMDHENMFWYRQDPGLGLRLIYFSYDVKMKEKGDIPEGYSVSREKKERFSLILESASTNQTSMYLCASSSTSRSRNGSPLHFGNGTRLTVT.

The rearrangement uses TRBV19 and TRBJ1-2, with 8 bases that match TRBD1. The CDR3 totals 14 residues. V was clipped by 4 bases and J by 8 bases; unmatched bases: 9. Germline V lookup: CDR1 LNHDA, CDR2 SQIVND (reference sequence). The DNA of the CDR3 is TGTGCCAGTAGTACTCCCTCAGGGGGCTGGGGCTACACCTTC. It specifies CASSTPSGGWGYTF.

This clone was detected once. The CDR3 reads CASGLTYEQYF. The CDR3 coding sequence is TGTGCCAGTGGACTGACCTACGAGCAGTACTTC. The chain combines TRBV27 with TRBJ2-7; D might be TRBD2 (5 bases). Trimming pared 9 bases from V and 2 bases from J, leaving 8 bases between. CDR1 MNHEY and CDR2 SMNVEV come from the germline V gene (reference sequence). The CDR3 covers 11 residues.

The chain uses TRBV7-3 and TRBJ2-7, with TRBD2 identical over 8 bases. There are 15 residues in the CDR3. J was trimmed by 2 bases and V by 1 base; bases with no gene match: 4. The germline CDR1 and CDR2 sequences are SGHTA and FQGTGA. The CDR3, as DNA: TGTGCCAGCAGCTTAAACTCCGGGGGGGCCTACGAGCAGTACTTC. It specifies CASSLNSGGAYEQYF.

V is TRBV2 and J is TRBJ1-2, with D maybe TRBD1 (5 bases). The germline V gene has CDR1 SNHLY and CDR2 FYNNEI. The CDR3 runs to 12 residues. V lost 11 bases and J 2 bases, leaving 12 bases between the germline ends. CDR3: CAGQDRNYGYTF. In DNA form, the CDR3 reads TGTGCCGGTCAAGACAGAAACTATGGCTACACCTTC.